This paragraph reports one TCR beta chain. Its antigen has not been determined. No much larger clonotype is one base removed from it; base qualities were not supplied. The data were obtained in a study of shared clonotypes between healthy human individuals (dated by TCRdb to 2019 to 2021). As for the study more broadly: The cohort comprised a couple of women and a few men aged 18 to 49 years. To estimate repertoire size and how much clonotype sharing occurs between individuals, the study deeply sequenced the blood TCR repertoires of 4 to 6 healthy adults. For each donor, three plates each were used for CD4 naive and CD4 memory, two plates were used for CD8 naive, and one plate was used for CD8 memory. To increase sequencing depth and limit assay-specific biases, TCR repertoire library preparation and sequencing were carried out by different laboratories using diverse techniques. Leukapheresis yielded between about 0.85 and 10 billion PBMCs per donor. General conclusions and limits of the study: Compared with non-shared clonotypes, clonotypes shared by all four sorted-subset donors had higher generation probabilities. Estimated clonotype richness was generally larger for naive than for memory subsets. The genetic and exposure-history diversity represented was limited by the small number of donors. Only blood was sampled, and tissue TCR repertoires likely differ from those in blood. Across a few donors, around 5.4% of naive CD4, approximately 3.5% of naive CD8, approximately 2.5% of memory CD4, and roughly 0.4% of memory CD8 clonotypes were shared. Pairwise subsampling indicated that sequencing depth was expected to affect the degree of clonotype sharing among donors. Even with the large sequencing depth, rarefaction of the sorted-subset datasets indicated that sequencing was incomplete.

Using the deep immunoSEQ assay, multiplex PCR amplified TCR CDR3 regions from genomic DNA. Genomic DNA extracted from each cell subset was distributed evenly over all wells of several immunoSEQ 96-well plates, and each plate served as one replicate. For sorted subsets, each replicate PCR was loaded with 200 ng genomic DNA, equivalent to 25,000 to 35,000 T cell genomes. Purified libraries were measured with a Qubit 3.0 fluorometer, size-checked on a Bioanalyzer 2100, and measured again with the KAPA Library Quantification kit. Each immunoSEQ 96-well plate was sequenced on its own single-read 150-cycle Illumina NextSeq 550 flow cell. Per the source publication's procedure: Because the immunoSEQ output held only junctional sequences and lacked quality scores, the filtering could not match the filtering applied to full-length reads. Sequences were annotated with PyIR, a Python wrapper for IgBLAST v1.9, and V/J genes and CDR3 were assigned using IMGT germline references. Reads were removed for weak V/J assignments (E-value above 1e-6), missing CDR3, stop codons, out-of-frame junctions, or ambiguous translated residues. V3J clonotypes were defined as sequences sharing the same inferred V gene, J gene, and CDR3 amino acid sequence. To compute the percentage overlap between repertoires, the number of shared unique clonotypes was divided by the size of the smaller repertoire. RTK rarefaction, the Chao1 estimator, and Recon v2.1 estimates of unobserved clonotypes were used to assess repertoire richness. Generation probabilities for all TCRbeta clonotypes obtained by the gDNA method from a few donors were computed using OLGA. Sourced from immuneACCESS, this table was stored by TCRdb with only in-frame sequences that have V and J called. A share of the clones is absent; for the studies checked, an unresolved V gene accounts for under half, and the remainder has no known explanation. The DNA was the basis for D and trimming; V, J and clone size are from that table. Counted in this sample were about 1 million clones; around 74% of them appeared once. About 1.4% of the sample comes from the top ten.

The donors were healthy, HIV-negative adults who had no recently reported acute infections or vaccinations. All donors were Caucasian adults living in Nashville, Tennessee, USA. Magnetic negative selection was used to enrich CD4+ T cells, after which naive cells were positively selected on CD45RA and the negative fraction became the memory subset. After blood collection by leukapheresis, PBMCs were isolated using Ficoll-Histopaque density gradient centrifugation and then cryopreserved in the vapor phase of liquid nitrogen. Purity and quantity of every magnetically sorted T cell population were checked by analytical flow cytometry. Genomic DNA was isolated from each sorted fraction and quantified by UV absorbance on a Nanodrop 2000c. Sequenced input: memory CD4+ T cells sorted from blood. In light of the paper, this sample's cell subset or site label describes: CD45RA-negative fraction. The clonotype originates from a man in his late teens or twenties in good health.

The bases read TGTGCCAGCAGCTCCGGGACTAGCGGGAGTACCGATGAGCAGTTCTTC. Its protein is CASSSGTSGSTDEQFF. The chain is encoded by TRBV5-4 joined to TRBJ2-1, and TRBD2 matches 14 of the central bases. CDR1 and CDR2 are read off the germline V gene (reference sequence) as SGHNT and YYREEE. The CDR3 sequence holds 16 residues, the cysteine and phenylalanine included. Only the CDR3 DNA stays, 48 bases, in frame from base 1. V loses 3 bases at its end and J loses 8 bases; junction bases beyond the gene matches: 7.